This entry describes one T cell receptor (beta chain). Its antigen is still unknown. Data came from immunoSEQ multiplex PCR; TCRdb stores just in-frame clones and leaves some out. The sample lists approximately 11,000 clones, 70% to 90% seen once, with around 0.5% in the top ten. These data come from a study of follicular helper T cells after annual influenza vaccination. Study-level findings and limits: Most later recoveries of Day 7 ICOS+CD38+ clones were ICOS-CD38- cTfh.

The time point is: 2015-2016 season, 7 days after influenza vaccination. Blood volume per time point ranged from roughly 35 to 100 mL. The sequence derives from an adult who received the influenza vaccine. Sequenced here: CXCR5+ CD38- circulating T follicular helper cells from blood, sampled 7 days after influenza vaccination. Subset described: circulating Tfh, non-naive CD4+CXCR5+PD-1+ (ICOS+CD38+ or ICOS-CD38-).

The CDR3 region has the DNA TGCAGTGCTGAGCCAATTTATGGCTACACCTTC. Translation gives CSAEPIYGYTF. The chain uses TRBV20-1 and TRBJ1-2; D is ambiguous. Trimming pared 5 bases from V and 5 bases from J, leaving 9 bases between. Germline V gene lookup returns CDR1 DFQATT and CDR2 SNEGSKA (reference sequence). CDR3 length: 11 amino acids.